This T cell receptor (beta chain) was recorded in a study of tumor-infiltrating lymphocytes in primary liver carcinoma. Using a constant-region primer together with ProtoScript II reverse transcriptase, TCR beta cDNA was made from about 500 ng of total RNA. Three rounds of nested multiplex PCR with slightly modified ARM-PCR produced TCR beta libraries. A C-beta reverse primer and TRBV1-TRBV30 forward primers served in each of the first two PCR rounds, at ten to eleven cycles apiece. TCRdb used MiXCR to reprocess the multiplex PCR reads, holding one entry per CDR3 protein. The sample has 50,000 to 70,000 distinct CDR3 sequences, just over 70% seen once. Regarding this clonotype: Germline and junction disagree at one end, which may indicate a read error.

Extraction of RNA together with DNA used 20-30 mg of unsorted bulk tissue. The CDR3 runs to 16 residues. CDR1 and CDR2 from the germline V gene are SGHAT and FQDESV (reference sequence). Sequenced input: liver tumor tissue from sampling region 2. Subset reported: tumor region T2, inferior pole. The genes are TRBV11-1 and TRBJ2-1; D may be TRBD2 (6 bases). This sequence originates from a man in his forties or fifties with primary liver carcinoma and hepatitis B virus infection. The CDR3 bases are TGTGCCAGCAGCATCTGGGGACTCCGATCCTACAATGAGCAATTCTTC. Its translation: CASSIWGLRSYNEQFF.